This TCR beta chain came from a study of shared clonotypes between healthy human individuals. On the study more broadly: CD4 naive cells filled three plates per donor, CD4 memory three, CD8 naive two and CD8 memory one. Study-level results: Sequencing depth was expected to influence donor clonotype sharing.

J lost 2 bases, V lost 3 bases, and 5 bases had no gene match. Germline CDR1 is LNHDA and CDR2 is SQIVND (reference sequence). The CDR3 has 15 amino acids. The table lists this clone with many counts. What it binds is unknown. Other DNA sequences in this sample translate to the same CDR3. Using immunoSEQ multiplex PCR, the repertoire was profiled, and TCRdb retains in-frame clones only, with some absent. Here the sample spans some 680,000 clones, around four fifths being singletons. Donation came from healthy HIV-negative adults that had no recent acute infections or vaccinations. Both subsets, CD45RA+ naive and CD45RA-negative memory, were split from the CD4+ cells.

Sequences were obtained from memory CD4+ T cells sorted from blood. Subset meaning: CD45RA-negative fraction. This clonotype was sampled from a woman in her twenties or thirties in good health. This chain links TRBV19 with TRBJ2-3, with 7 bases fitting TRBD1. CDR3 amino acids: CASSIGTGATDTQYF. The CDR3, as DNA: TGTGCCAGTAGTATCGGTACAGGGGCCACAGATACGCAGTATTTT.